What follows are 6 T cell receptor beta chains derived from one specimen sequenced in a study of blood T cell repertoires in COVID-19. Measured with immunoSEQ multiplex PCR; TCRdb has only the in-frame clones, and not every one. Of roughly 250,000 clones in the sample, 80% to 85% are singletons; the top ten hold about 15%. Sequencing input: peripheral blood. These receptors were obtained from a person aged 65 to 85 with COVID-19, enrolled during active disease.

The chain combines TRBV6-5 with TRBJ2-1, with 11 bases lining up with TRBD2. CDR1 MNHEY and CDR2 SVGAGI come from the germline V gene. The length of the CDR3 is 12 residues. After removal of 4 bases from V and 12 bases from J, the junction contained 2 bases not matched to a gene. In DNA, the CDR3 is TGTGCCAGCAGTTCGACTAGCGGGACGCAGTTCTTC. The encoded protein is CASSSTSGTQFF.

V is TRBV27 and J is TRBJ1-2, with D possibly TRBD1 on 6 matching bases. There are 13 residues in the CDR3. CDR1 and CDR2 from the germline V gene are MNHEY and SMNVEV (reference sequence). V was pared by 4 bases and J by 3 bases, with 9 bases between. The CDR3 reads CASSWGLDYGYTF. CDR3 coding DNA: TGTGCCAGCAGTTGGGGGCTCGACTATGGCTACACCTTC.

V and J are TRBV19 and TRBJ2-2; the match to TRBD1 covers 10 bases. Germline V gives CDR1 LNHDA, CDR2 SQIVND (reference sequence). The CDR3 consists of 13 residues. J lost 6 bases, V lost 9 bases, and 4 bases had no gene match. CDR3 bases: TGTGCCAGCACCGGGACAGGGGCCGGGGAGCTGTTTTTT. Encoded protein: CASTGTGAGELFF.

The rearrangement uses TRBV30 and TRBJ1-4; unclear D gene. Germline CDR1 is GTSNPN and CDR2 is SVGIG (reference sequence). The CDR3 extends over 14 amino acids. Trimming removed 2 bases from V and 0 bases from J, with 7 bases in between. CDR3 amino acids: CAWSWASTNEKLFF. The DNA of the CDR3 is TGTGCCTGGAGTTGGGCATCAACTAATGAAAAACTGTTTTTT.

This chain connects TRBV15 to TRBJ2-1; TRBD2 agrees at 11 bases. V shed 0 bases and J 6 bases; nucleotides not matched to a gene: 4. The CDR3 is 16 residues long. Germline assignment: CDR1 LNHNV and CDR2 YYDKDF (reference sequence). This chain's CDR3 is CATSRDLAGGSNEQFF. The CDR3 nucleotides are TGTGCCACCAGCAGAGATCTAGCGGGAGGAAGCAATGAGCAGTTCTTC.

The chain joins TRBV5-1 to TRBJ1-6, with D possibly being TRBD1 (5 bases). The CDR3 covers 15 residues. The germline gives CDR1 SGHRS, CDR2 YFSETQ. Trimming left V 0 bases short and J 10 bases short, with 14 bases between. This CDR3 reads CASSLDRGSGSPLHF. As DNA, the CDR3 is TGCGCCAGCAGCTTGGATCGGGGGTCGGGCTCACCCCTCCACTTT.